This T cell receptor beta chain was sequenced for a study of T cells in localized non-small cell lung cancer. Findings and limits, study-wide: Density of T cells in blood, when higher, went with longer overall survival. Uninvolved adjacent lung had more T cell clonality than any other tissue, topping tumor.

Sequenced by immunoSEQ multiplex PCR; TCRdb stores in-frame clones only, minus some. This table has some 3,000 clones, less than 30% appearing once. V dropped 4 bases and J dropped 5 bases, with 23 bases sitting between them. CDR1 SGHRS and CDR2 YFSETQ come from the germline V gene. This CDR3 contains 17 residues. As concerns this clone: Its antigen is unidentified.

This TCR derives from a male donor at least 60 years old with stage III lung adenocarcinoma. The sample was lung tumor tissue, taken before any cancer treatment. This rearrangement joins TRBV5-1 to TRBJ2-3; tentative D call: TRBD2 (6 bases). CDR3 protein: CASSLGRGLTFGDTQYF. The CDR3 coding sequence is TGCGCCAGCAGCCTAGGGCGGGGACTGACATTCGGAGATACGCAGTATTTT.